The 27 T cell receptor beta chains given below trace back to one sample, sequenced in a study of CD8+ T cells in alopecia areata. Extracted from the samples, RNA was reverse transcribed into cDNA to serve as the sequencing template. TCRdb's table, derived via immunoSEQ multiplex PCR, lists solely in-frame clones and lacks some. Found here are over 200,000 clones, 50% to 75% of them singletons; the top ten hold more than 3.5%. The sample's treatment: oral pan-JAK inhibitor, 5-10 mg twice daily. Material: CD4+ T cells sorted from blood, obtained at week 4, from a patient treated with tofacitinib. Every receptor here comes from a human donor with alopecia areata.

The CDR3 spells CAWNQGNPRYEQFF. The CDR3 coding sequence is TGTGCCTGGAATCAAGGGAACCCTAGATATGAGCAGTTCTTC. This chain connects TRBV30 to TRBJ2-1; no reliable D call. The CDR3 is 14 residues long. The V end lost 4 bases, the J end lost 8 bases, and 18 bases lay between the germline ends. Germline V lookup: CDR1 GTSNPN, CDR2 SVGIG (reference sequence). The entire variable domain, with the rest obtained from reference TRBV30 and TRBJ2-1, is as follows: SQTIHQWPATLVQPVGSPLSLECTVEGTSNPNLYWYRQAAGRGLQLLFYSVGIGQISSEVPQNLSASRPQDRQFILSSKKLLLSDSGFYLCAWNQGNPRYEQFFGPGTRLTVL.

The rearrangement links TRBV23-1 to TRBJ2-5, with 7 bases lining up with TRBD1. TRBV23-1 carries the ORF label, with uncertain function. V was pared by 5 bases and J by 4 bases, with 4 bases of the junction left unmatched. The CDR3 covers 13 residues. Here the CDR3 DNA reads TGCGCCAGCAGTAGGGGGCCCGGAGAGACCCAGTACTTC. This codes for CASSRGPGETQYF.

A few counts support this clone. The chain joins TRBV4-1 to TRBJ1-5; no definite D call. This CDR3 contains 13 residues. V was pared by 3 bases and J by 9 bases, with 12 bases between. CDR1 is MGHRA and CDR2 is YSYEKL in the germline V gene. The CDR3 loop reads CASSQTPFGPQHF. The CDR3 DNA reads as TGCGCCAGCAGCCAGACACCTTTCGGGCCCCAGCATTTT.

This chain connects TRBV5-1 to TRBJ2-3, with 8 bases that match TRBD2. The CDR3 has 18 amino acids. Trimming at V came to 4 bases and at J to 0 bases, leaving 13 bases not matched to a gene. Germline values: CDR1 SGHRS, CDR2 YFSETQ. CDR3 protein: CASSPLGGGRTSTDTQYF. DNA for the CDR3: TGCGCCAGCAGCCCACTAGGCGGGGGGCGAACTAGCACAGATACGCAGTATTTT.

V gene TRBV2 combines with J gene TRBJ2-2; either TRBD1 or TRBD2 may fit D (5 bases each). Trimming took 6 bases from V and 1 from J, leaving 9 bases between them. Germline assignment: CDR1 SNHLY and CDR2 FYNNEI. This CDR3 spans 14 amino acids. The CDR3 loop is CASRSGGNTGELFF. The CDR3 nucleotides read TGTGCCAGCAGGAGTGGGGGGAACACCGGGGAGCTGTTTTTT.

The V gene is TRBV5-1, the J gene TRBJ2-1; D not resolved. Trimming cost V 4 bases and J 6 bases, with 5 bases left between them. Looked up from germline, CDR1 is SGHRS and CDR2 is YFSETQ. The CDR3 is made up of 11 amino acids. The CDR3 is CASSPSNEQFF. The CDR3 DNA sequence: TGCGCCAGCAGCCCCAGCAATGAGCAGTTCTTC.

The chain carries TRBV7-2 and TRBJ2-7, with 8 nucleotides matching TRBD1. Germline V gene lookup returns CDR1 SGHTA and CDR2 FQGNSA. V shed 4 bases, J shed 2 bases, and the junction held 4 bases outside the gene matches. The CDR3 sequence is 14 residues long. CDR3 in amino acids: CASSSGTGPYEQYF. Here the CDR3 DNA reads TGTGCCAGCAGCTCCGGGACAGGACCCTACGAGCAGTACTTC.

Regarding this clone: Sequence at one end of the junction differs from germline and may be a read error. CDR3 in DNA: TGTGCCAGCGGTGACAGGCAGCATGTCTTC. This translates into CASGDRQHVF. The chain couples TRBV7-9 to TRBJ2-1, with D perhaps matching TRBD1 (6 bases). The CDR3 covers 10 residues. From germline, CDR1 is SEHNR and CDR2 FQNEAQ (reference sequence).

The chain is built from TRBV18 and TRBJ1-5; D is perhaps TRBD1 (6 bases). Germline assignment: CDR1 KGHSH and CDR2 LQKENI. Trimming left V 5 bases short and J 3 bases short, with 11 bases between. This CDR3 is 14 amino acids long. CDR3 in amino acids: CASSAGALNQPQHF. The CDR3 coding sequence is TGTGCCAGCTCAGCAGGGGCCCTCAATCAGCCCCAGCATTTT.

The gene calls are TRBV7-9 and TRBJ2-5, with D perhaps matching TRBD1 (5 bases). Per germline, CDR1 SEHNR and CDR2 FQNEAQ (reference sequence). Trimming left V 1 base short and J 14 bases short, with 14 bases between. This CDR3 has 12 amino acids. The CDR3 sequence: CASSLEGSRVYF. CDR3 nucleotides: TGTGCCAGCAGCTTAGAGGGGTCCCGGGTTTACTTC.

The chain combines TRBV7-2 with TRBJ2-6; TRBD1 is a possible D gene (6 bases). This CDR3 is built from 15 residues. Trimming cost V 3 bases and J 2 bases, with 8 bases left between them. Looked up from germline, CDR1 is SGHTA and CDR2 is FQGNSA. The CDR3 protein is CASSFWGPGANVLTF. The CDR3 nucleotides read TGTGCCAGCAGCTTTTGGGGGCCTGGGGCCAACGTCCTGACTTTC.

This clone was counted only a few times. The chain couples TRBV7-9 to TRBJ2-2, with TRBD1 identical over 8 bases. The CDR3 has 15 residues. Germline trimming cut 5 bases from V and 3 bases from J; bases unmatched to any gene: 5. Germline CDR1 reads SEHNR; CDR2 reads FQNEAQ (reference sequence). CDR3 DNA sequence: TGTGCCAGCAGCCATGACAGGGGACACACCGGGGAGCTGTTTTTT. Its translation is CASSHDRGHTGELFF. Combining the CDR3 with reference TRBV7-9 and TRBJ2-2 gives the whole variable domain DTGVSQNPRHKITKRGQNVTFRCDPISEHNRLYWYRQTLGQGPEFLTYFQNEAQLEKSRLLSDRFSAERPKGSFSTLEIQRTEQGDSAMYLCASSHDRGHTGELFFGEGSRLTVL.

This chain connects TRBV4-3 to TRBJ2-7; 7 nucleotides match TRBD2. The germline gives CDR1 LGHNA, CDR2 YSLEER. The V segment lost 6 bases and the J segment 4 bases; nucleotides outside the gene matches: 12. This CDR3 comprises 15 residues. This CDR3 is CASSRGEGPGYEQYF. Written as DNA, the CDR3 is TGCGCCAGCAGTAGAGGGGAGGGACCAGGATACGAGCAGTACTTC.

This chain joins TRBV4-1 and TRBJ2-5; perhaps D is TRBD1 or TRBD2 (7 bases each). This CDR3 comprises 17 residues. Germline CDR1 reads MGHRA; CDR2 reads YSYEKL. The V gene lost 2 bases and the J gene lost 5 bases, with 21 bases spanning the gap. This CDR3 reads CASSQQVGLGGGETQYF. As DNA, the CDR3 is TGCGCCAGCAGCCAACAGGTCGGACTAGGGGGCGGTGAGACCCAGTACTTC.

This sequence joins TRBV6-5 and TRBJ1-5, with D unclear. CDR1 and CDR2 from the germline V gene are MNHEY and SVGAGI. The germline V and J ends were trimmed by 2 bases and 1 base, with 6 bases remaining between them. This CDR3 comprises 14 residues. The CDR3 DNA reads TGTGCCAGCAGTTACGGTAACAGCAATCAGCCCCAGCATTTT. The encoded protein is CASSYGNSNQPQHF.

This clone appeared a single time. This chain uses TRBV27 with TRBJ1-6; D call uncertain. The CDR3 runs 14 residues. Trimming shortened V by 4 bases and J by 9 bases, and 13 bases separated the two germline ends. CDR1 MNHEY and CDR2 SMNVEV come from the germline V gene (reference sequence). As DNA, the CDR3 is TGTGCCAGCAGTTCCAGTAAAGGGCGTTCACCCCTCCACTTT. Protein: CASSSSKGRSPLHF.

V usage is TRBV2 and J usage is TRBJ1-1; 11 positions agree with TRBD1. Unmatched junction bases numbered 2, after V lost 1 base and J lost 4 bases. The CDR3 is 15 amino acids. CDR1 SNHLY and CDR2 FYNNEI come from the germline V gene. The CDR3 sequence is CASSEVGTGGTEAFF. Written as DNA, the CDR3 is TGTGCCAGCAGTGAAGTTGGGACAGGGGGCACTGAAGCTTTCTTT.

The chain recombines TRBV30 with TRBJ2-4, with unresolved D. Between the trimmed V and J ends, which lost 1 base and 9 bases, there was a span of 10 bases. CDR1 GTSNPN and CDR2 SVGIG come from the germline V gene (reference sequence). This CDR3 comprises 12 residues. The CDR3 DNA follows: TGTGCCTGGAGTGCTATTGACCCCATTCAGTACTTC. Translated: CAWSAIDPIQYF.

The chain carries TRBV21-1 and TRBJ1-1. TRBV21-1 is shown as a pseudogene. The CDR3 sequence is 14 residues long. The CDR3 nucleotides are TGTGCCAGCAGCATTGGGTATGGGAACACTGAAGCTTTCTTT. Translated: CASSIGYGNTEAFF.

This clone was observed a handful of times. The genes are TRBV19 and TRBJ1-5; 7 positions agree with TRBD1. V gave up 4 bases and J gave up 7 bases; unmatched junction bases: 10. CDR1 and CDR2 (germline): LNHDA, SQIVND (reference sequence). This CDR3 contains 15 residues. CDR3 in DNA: TGTGCCAGTAGTACCCACACAGGGGTTGGGCAGCCCCAGCATTTT. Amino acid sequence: CASSTHTGVGQPQHF.

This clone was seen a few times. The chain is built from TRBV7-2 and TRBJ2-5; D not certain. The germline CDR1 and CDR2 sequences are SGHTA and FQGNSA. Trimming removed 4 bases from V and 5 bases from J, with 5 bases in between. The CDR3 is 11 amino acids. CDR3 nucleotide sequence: TGTGCCAGCAGCTCTGGGGAGACCCAGTACTTC. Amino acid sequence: CASSSGETQYF.

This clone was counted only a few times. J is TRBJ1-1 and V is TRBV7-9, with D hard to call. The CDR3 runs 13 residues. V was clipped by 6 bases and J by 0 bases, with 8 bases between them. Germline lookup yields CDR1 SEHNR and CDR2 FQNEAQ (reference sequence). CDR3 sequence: CASRSQVNTEAFF. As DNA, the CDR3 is TGTGCCAGCAGATCGCAAGTGAACACTGAAGCTTTCTTT.

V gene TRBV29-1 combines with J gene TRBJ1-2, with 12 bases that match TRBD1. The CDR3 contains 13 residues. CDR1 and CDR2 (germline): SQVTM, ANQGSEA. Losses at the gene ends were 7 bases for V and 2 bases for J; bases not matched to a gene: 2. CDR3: CSAGTGGNYGYTF. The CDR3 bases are TGCAGCGCTGGGACAGGGGGCAACTATGGCTACACCTTC. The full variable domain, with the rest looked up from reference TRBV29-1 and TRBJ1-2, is SAVISQKPSRDICQRGTSLTIQCQVDSQVTMMFWYRQQPGQSLTLIATANQGSEATYESGFVIDKFPISRPNLTFSTLTVSNMSPEDSSIYLCSAGTGGNYGYTFGSGTRLTVV.

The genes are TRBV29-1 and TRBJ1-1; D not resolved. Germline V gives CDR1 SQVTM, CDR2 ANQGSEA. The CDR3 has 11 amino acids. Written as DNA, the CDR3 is TGCAGTGCTCTTAAGGGCACTGAAGCTTTCTTT. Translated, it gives CSALKGTEAFF.

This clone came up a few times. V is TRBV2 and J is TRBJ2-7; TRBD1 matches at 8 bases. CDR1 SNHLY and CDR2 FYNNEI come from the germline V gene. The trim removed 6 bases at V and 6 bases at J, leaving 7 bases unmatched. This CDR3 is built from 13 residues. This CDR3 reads CASRDRESGEQYF. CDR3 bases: TGTGCCAGCAGGGACAGGGAGTCTGGCGAGCAGTACTTC.

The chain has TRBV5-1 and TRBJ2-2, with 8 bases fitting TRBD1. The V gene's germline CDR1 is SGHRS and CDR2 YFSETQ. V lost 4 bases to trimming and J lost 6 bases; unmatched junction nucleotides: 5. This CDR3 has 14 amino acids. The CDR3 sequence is CASSPGQEAGELFF. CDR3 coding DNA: TGCGCCAGCAGCCCGGGACAGGAAGCCGGGGAGCTGTTTTTT.

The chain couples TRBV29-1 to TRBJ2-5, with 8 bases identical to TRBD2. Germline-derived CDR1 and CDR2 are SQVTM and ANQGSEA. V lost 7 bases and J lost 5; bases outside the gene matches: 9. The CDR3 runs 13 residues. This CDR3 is CSAGRGGLETQYF. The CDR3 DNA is TGCAGCGCCGGCCGGGGGGGCCTGGAGACCCAGTACTTC.